Listed here are 7 T cell receptor beta chains from one sample, sequenced in a study of cytomegalovirus exposure and HLA in healthy donors. The PCR was carried out with 60 Vbeta primers and 13 Jbeta primers. Assay: immunoSEQ multiplex PCR; the TCRdb copy retains only in-frame clones and omits some. The top ten hold 5% to 6% of the sample, which has some 250,000 clones, around 76% seen once. The sequenced sample was PBMCs. Source of these receptors: a woman aged 40 to 50 in good health and CMV-seropositive.

In DNA, the CDR3 is TGCGCCAGCAGCCAACGGGGGTGGGAAACAGATACGCAGTATTTT. Its protein is CASSQRGWETDTQYF. V gene TRBV4-3 combines with J gene TRBJ2-3; a weak D match, TRBD2 (6 bases). The CDR3 runs 15 residues. Germline lookup yields CDR1 LGHNA and CDR2 YSLEER. Deletions cut 2 bases from V and 3 bases from J, with 12 bases between.

The chain couples TRBV6-1 to TRBJ2-2; 7 nucleotides align to TRBD2. From germline, CDR1 is MNHNS and CDR2 SASEGT. The CDR3 has 15 amino acids. Trimming took 4 bases from V and 0 from J; bases not matched to a gene: 2. The CDR3 protein is CASSGLAANTGELFF. CDR3 sequence (DNA): TGTGCCAGCAGTGGACTAGCTGCGAACACCGGGGAGCTGTTTTTT.

Concerning this clone: Other DNA sequences in this specimen translate into the identical CDR3. The chain is built from TRBV2 and TRBJ2-7; 7 nucleotides agree with TRBD1. Germline CDR1 reads SNHLY; CDR2 reads FYNNEI. J gave up 7 bases and V 6 bases, and 12 bases lay outside the gene matches. The CDR3 runs 14 residues. CDR3 region: CASRRGDRVGEQYF. The CDR3 nucleotides read TGTGCCAGCAGACGGGGCGACAGGGTGGGGGAGCAGTACTTC.

This chain connects TRBV6-1 to TRBJ1-1; possibly TRBD1 for D (5 bases). This CDR3 contains 14 residues. Germline V gene lookup returns CDR1 MNHNS and CDR2 SASEGT. Trimming cost V 6 bases and J 2 bases, with 13 bases left between them. This CDR3 is CASREFGGNTEAFF. The CDR3 DNA follows: TGTGCCAGCAGAGAATTCGGGGGAAACACTGAAGCTTTCTTT.

The chain employs TRBV9 and TRBJ1-5; D unresolved. CDR3 length: 15 amino acids. Trimming stripped 0 bases from V and 0 bases from J, with 7 bases between. CDR1 and CDR2 (germline): SGDLS, YYNGEE. The CDR3 sequence is CASSVGVNSNQPQHF. The DNA for the CDR3 is TGTGCCAGCAGCGTAGGAGTAAATAGCAATCAGCCCCAGCATTTT. Full variable domain (rest looked up from reference TRBV9 and TRBJ1-5): DSGVTQTPKHLITATGQRVTLRCSPRSGDLSVYWYQQSLDQGLQFLIQYYNGEERAKGNILERFSAQQFPDLHSELNLSSLELGDSALYFCASSVGVNSNQPQHFGDGTRLSIL.

CDR3 sequence (DNA): TGTGCCAGTAGTCAGGGGAGCAATCAGCCCCAGCATTTT. This codes for CASSQGSNQPQHF. V usage is TRBV19 and J usage is TRBJ1-5; tentative D call: TRBD1 (6 bases). The germline CDR1 and CDR2 sequences are LNHDA and SQIVND (reference sequence). Trimming shortened V by 5 bases and J by 1 base, and 6 bases separated the two germline ends. The CDR3 has 13 residues. The whole variable domain, remainder taken from reference TRBV19 and TRBJ1-5, is DGGITQSPKYLFRKEGQNVTLSCEQNLNHDAMYWYRQDPGQGLRLIYYSQIVNDFQKGDIAEGYSVSREKKESFPLTVTSAQKNPTAFYLCASSQGSNQPQHFGDGTRLSIL.

J is TRBJ2-2 and V is TRBV7-6, with a tentative D call TRBD2 (6 bases). Germline lookup yields CDR1 SGHVS and CDR2 FNYEAQ. The CDR3 has 17 residues. Trimming took off 1 base at V and 1 base at J, with 13 bases between the two ends. The CDR3 here is CASSLGSSGGNTGELFF. CDR3 sequence (DNA): TGTGCCAGCAGCTTAGGTAGCTCCGGGGGGAACACCGGGGAGCTGTTTTTT. The whole variable domain, filled in from reference TRBV7-6 and TRBJ2-2, reads GAGVSQSPRYKVTKRGQDVALRCDPISGHVSLYWYRQALGQGPEFLTYFNYEAQQDKSGLPNDRFSAERPEGSISTLTIQRTEQRDSAMYRCASSLGSSGGNTGELFFGEGSRLTVL.